Following are 15 T cell receptor beta chains from one sample sequenced in a study of T cells in Graves' hyperthyroidism and ophthalmopathy. TCR beta CDR3 region amplification was performed from RNA transcripts. The HTBI set primed first-round TCR CDR3 RT-PCR. TCRdb analysed the multiplex PCR reads with MiXCR anew, one entry per CDR3 protein. The sample records 300,000 to 400,000 distinct CDR3 sequences, 21% being singletons. The sequenced sample consisted of blood. Source of these receptors: a woman between 45 and 60 years old with Graves' hyperthyroidism.

The V call is TRBV6-1, the J call TRBJ2-2, with 7 bases lining up with TRBD2. CDR3 length: 14 amino acids. V lost 6 bases to trimming and J lost 6 bases; unmatched junction nucleotides: 7. Germline V gene data show CDR1 as MNHNS and CDR2 as SASEGT. The CDR3 DNA reads TGTGCCAGCAGGGGAGCGGGGAGGCCCGGGGAGCTGTTTTTT. Translation: CASRGAGRPGELFF.

This clonotype was counted at least ten times. The chain employs TRBV28 and TRBJ2-4; 7 nucleotides line up with TRBD1. V was clipped by 7 bases and J by 8 bases; unmatched bases: 5. Germline assignment: CDR1 MDHEN and CDR2 SYDVKM. The length of the CDR3 is 12 residues. The CDR3 coding sequence is TGTGCCAGCAATTACAGGGGATACATTCAGTACTTC. Residues: CASNYRGYIQYF.

In its sample, this clonotype was seen a few times. The chain has TRBV14 and TRBJ1-1; the D is unclear. The CDR3 is 14 amino acids. The V end lost 2 bases, the J end lost 0 bases, and 7 bases lay between the germline ends. CDR1 and CDR2 (germline): SGHDN, FVKESK. The CDR3 nucleotides are TGTGCCAGCAGCCAACTTCGGGTGAACACTGAAGCTTTCTTT. It specifies CASSQLRVNTEAFF.

The chain joins TRBV4-1 to TRBJ1-1, with D perhaps TRBD1 (6 bases). Trimming shortened V by 1 base and J by 2 bases, and 11 bases separated the two germline ends. This CDR3 comprises 15 residues. Per germline, CDR1 MGHRA and CDR2 YSYEKL. CDR3 region: CASSQVRGTNTEAFF. In DNA form, the CDR3 reads TGCGCCAGCAGCCAAGTTAGGGGGACAAACACTGAAGCTTTCTTT.

This clonotype occurred many times. This chain uses TRBV9 with TRBJ1-2; D is unresolved. The CDR3 covers 13 residues. CDR1 and CDR2 from the germline V gene are SGDLS and YYNGEE. Trimming stripped 2 bases from V and 4 bases from J, with 9 bases between. The CDR3 nucleotides are TGTGCCAGCAGCGTGACGGGAGTCTATGGCTACACCTTC. Translated: CASSVTGVYGYTF.

The chain employs TRBV7-3 and TRBJ2-3; D assignment may be TRBD1 or TRBD2 (5 bases each). CDR1 and CDR2 (germline): SGHTA, FQGTGA. Between the trimmed V and J ends, which lost 2 bases and 1 base, there was a span of 19 bases. CDR3 length: 18 residues. The CDR3 is CASSLHPLGVGGTDTQYF. In DNA form, the CDR3 reads TGTGCCAGCAGCTTACATCCGTTGGGGGTGGGGGGCACAGATACGCAGTATTTT.

This clonotype was seen repeatedly, ten times or more. CDR3 nucleotides: TGTGCCAGCAGTTTAATCTGGGCGGGACAGGGGAAGAACACTGAAGCTTTCTTT. It is translated as CASSLIWAGQGKNTEAFF. The gene calls are TRBV28 and TRBJ1-1; 10 bases are a match to TRBD1. Germline CDR1 reads MDHEN; CDR2 reads SYDVKM. The CDR3 totals 18 residues. Trimming cost V 2 bases and J 1 base; bases outside gene matches: 10.

This clonotype was detected many times. The chain is built from TRBV6-1 and TRBJ2-3, with 7 bases lining up with TRBD2. The germline V gene has CDR1 MNHNS and CDR2 SASEGT. V was pared by 6 bases and J by 0 bases, with 3 bases of the junction left unmatched. This CDR3 contains 14 residues. The CDR3 sequence: CASRGTTSTDTQYF. For the CDR3, the DNA is TGTGCCAGCAGGGGGACTACTAGCACAGATACGCAGTATTTT.

The chain has TRBV3-1 and TRBJ2-6; D is ambiguous. Germline V gene data show CDR1 as LGHDT and CDR2 as YNNKEL (reference sequence). The CDR3 totals 17 residues. The V gene lost 0 bases and the J gene lost 0 bases, with 9 bases spanning the gap. CDR3 sequence (DNA): TGTGCCAGCAGCCAAGAGGGCAGGAGCTCTGGGGCCAACGTCCTGACTTTC. Its translation is CASSQEGRSSGANVLTF.

This clonotype was counted at least ten times. The chain uses TRBV18 and TRBJ2-7, with a weak D call TRBD2 (5 bases). Germline lookup yields CDR1 KGHSH and CDR2 LQKENI. V lost 2 bases and J 2 bases, leaving 10 bases between the germline ends. This CDR3 contains 14 residues. The chain's CDR3 is CASSPGRVAYEQYF. The CDR3, as DNA: TGTGCCAGCTCACCAGGGCGGGTAGCCTACGAGCAGTACTTC.

This clonotype was detected ten times or more. V usage is TRBV30 and J usage is TRBJ1-4; 7 bases align to TRBD1. Per the germline V gene, CDR1 is GTSNPN and CDR2 is SVGIG (reference sequence). Trimming took 6 bases from V and 5 from J; bases not matched to a gene: 6. This CDR3 contains 13 residues. The chain's CDR3 is CACLRQGNEKLFF. As DNA, the CDR3 is TGTGCCTGCCTGAGACAGGGAAATGAAAAACTGTTTTTT. The complete variable domain, with remaining parts taken from reference TRBV30 and TRBJ1-4, reads SQTIHQWPATLVQPVGSPLSLECTVEGTSNPNLYWYRQAAGRGLQLLFYSVGIGQISSEVPQNLSASRPQDRQFILSSKKLLLSDSGFYLCACLRQGNEKLFFGSGTQLSVL.

This clonotype was observed a few times. The CDR3 here is CASSGGGQQETQYF. The CDR3 region has the DNA TGTGCCAGCAGTGGTGGGGGGCAGCAAGAGACCCAGTACTTC. V gene TRBV6-1 combines with J gene TRBJ2-5; the D gene could be TRBD1 or TRBD2 (6 bases each). Germline CDR1 is MNHNS and CDR2 is SASEGT. Trimming stripped 4 bases from V and 2 bases from J, with 11 bases between. There are 14 residues in the CDR3.

This clonotype was found many times. The chain is built from TRBV30 and TRBJ1-1, with unresolved D. From germline, CDR1 is GTSNPN and CDR2 SVGIG (reference sequence). Trimming cost V 0 bases and J 0 bases, with 5 bases left between them. The CDR3 runs to 13 residues. CDR3 nucleotides: TGTGCCTGGAGTGTAGCCCTGAACACTGAAGCTTTCTTT. It specifies CAWSVALNTEAFF.

This clonotype came up a few times. The J gene is TRBJ1-5, the V gene TRBV2, with TRBD1 matching 8 bases. Germline V gives CDR1 SNHLY, CDR2 FYNNEI. Unmatched junction bases numbered 10, after V lost 9 bases and J lost 3 bases. The CDR3 is 15 amino acids. The CDR3: CASKVGQEVNQPQHF. CDR3 bases: TGTGCCAGTAAAGTGGGACAGGAAGTCAATCAGCCCCAGCATTTT.

This clonotype was recorded at least ten times. The genes are TRBV6-2 or TRBV6-3 and TRBJ2-7; 7 positions match TRBD1. The junction had 8 bases not matched to a gene; V was cut back by 4 bases and J by 5 bases. CDR3 length: 14 amino acids. Germline V gene sequence: CDR1 MNHEY, CDR2 SVGEGT. The CDR3: CASSFTYRGDEQYF. The CDR3 nucleotides are TGTGCCAGCAGTTTTACTTACAGGGGCGACGAGCAGTACTTC.